This T cell receptor beta chain was identified during a study of beta chain features in type 1 diabetes. Whole-study results and caveats: TCRB CDR3s from Type 1 diabetes patients were moderately but significantly shorter in all four CD4+ subsets.

Turning to this clone: Its antigen is not identified.

Expressed TCRB transcripts were sequenced because the isolated RNA had all been reverse transcribed beforehand. Profiling relied on immunoSEQ multiplex PCR, and the TCRdb table lists in-frame clones only, not all of them. The sample shows 50,000 or so clones, approximately 40% of them seen only once. This clonotype was sampled from a man under 40 with type 1 diabetes. Sequenced input: stem cell memory CD4+ T cells from blood.

The DNA of the CDR3 is TGCGCCAGCAGCGTTGAGGGACAGGCAACCAACTATGGCTACACCTTC. It encodes CASSVEGQATNYGYTF. The rearrangement uses TRBV5-1 and TRBJ1-2; TRBD1 matches 8 bases. Unmatched junction bases numbered 10, after V lost 4 bases and J lost 2 bases. This CDR3 is built from 16 residues. The germline V gene encodes CDR1 SGHRS and CDR2 YFSETQ.